This entry concerns a single TCR beta chain. This entry is derived from a study of blood T cell repertoires in COVID-19. Whole-study context: There were acute and convalescent COVID-19 samples, and they came from the United States, Italy and Spain. PBMCs, B-cell-depleted T cells, or T cells provided the cDNA or gDNA that made up the material.

The CDR3 spans 16 residues. Trimming at V came to 3 bases and at J to 0 bases, leaving 5 bases not matched to a gene. Germline CDR1 reads KGHSH; CDR2 reads LQKENI. Per the original data handling: The authors estimated nucleated cell counts from reference gene primer amplification. TCRdb's copy holds only in-frame clones and misses some; the assay was immunoSEQ multiplex PCR. The DNA was the basis for D and trimming; V, J and clone size are from that table. The table includes 65,000 to 100,000 clones, 88% detected once. This clonotype was obtained from a woman of 80 years or more with acute or convalescent COVID-19. The specimen was peripheral blood. V usage is TRBV18 and J usage is TRBJ1-1; 9 positions match TRBD1. The CDR3 coding sequence is TGTGCCAGCTCACCCCGACAGGGGGACATGAACACTGAAGCTTTCTTT. It is translated as CASSPRQGDMNTEAFF.